The clone carrying this TCR beta chain has at least ten counts. Its antigen is currently unknown. The data were taken from a study of neurological immune-mediated disorders. Findings of the study overall: There were no CDR3 amino acid sequences shared by expanded clones across subjects, a result suggesting private repertoires in all groups. The most TCR clonal expansion was seen in HTLV-1-associated myelopathy, whereas the least was seen in multiple sclerosis, below the level in healthy controls.

Trimming stripped 11 bases from V and 0 bases from J, with 14 bases between. The CDR3 extends over 13 amino acids. Germline V CDR1 and CDR2: MNHNS, SASEGT. One entry per CDR3 protein, called by TCRdb with MiXCR from the 5' RACE reads. The sample records about 4,800 distinct CDR3 sequences, 20% to 30% being singletons. Sorted libraries drew on some 1 million CD4+ or CD8+ T cells. The specimen sequenced was CD8+ T cells from blood. This clonotype was obtained from an older woman with HTLV-1-associated myelopathy (HAM/TSP). The chain has TRBV6-1 and TRBJ2-7; perhaps TRBD2 as D (5 bases). The CDR3 nucleotides are TGTGCCGCAGAGGGCACCCCCTCCTACGAGCAGTACTTC. Amino acids: CAAEGTPSYEQYF.